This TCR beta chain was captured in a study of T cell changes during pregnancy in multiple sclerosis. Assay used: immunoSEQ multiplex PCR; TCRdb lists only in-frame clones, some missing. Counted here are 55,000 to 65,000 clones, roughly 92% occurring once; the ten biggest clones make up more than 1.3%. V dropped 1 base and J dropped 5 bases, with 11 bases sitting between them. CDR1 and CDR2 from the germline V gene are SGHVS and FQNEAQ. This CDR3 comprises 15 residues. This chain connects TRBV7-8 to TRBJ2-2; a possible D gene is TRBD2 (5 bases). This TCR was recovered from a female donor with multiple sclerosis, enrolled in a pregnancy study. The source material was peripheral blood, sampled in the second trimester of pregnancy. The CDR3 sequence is CASSLEPGGTGELFF. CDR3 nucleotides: TGTGCCAGCAGCTTAGAGCCGGGCGGGACCGGGGAGCTGTTTTTT.